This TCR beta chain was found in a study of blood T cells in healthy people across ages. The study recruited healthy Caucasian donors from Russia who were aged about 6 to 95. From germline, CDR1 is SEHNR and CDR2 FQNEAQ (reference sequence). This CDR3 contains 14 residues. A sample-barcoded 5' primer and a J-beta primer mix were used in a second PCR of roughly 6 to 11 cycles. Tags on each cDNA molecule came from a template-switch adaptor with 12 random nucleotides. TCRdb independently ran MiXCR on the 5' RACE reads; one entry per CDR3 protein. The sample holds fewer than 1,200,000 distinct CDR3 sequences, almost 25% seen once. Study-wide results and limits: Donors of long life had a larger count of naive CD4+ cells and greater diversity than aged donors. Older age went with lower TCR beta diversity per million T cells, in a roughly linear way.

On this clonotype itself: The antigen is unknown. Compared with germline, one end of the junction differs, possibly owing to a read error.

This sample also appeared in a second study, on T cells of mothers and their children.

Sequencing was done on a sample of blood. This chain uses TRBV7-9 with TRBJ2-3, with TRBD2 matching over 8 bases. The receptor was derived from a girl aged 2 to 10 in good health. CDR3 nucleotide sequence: TGTGCCAGCACCTTAGCGGGGTACACAGATACGCAGTATTTT. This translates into CASTLAGYTDTQYF.